This T cell receptor (beta chain) was retrieved from a study of T-cell memory formation after mild COVID-19. Findings of the study overall: In pre-infection memory, a portion of responding clones appeared, which suggested that cross-reactive memory joined. Nothing confirmed that second-wave clones peaking on day 37 were specific for SARS-CoV-2. CD8+ contracting clones occupied EMRA, while CD4+ ones occupied mainly CM and EM. Balance between CD4 and CD8 was seen in clones contracting day 15 to 85, and a CD4+ lean was seen in later expanders.

Per the germline V gene, CDR1 is MNHEY and CDR2 is SMNVEV (reference sequence). Trimming cost V 5 bases and J 0 bases, with 17 bases left between them. There are 16 residues in the CDR3. As to this clonotype: Its antigen remains unknown.

Each CDR3 protein is one row after TCRdb ran MiXCR on the 5' RACE reads. This sample has roughly 450,000 distinct CDR3 sequences, with over 15% found just once. The chain couples TRBV27 to TRBJ2-7, with a weak D call TRBD1 (6 bases). The TCR comes from an adult woman who had mild COVID-19 (a few samples of this study predate the infection). Cell type and time point are not known. The sequencing input was PBMCs or a T cell subset sorted from them (not recorded which). CDR3: CASSPHPGHYSYEQYF. In DNA form, the CDR3 reads TGTGCCAGCAGTCCCCACCCGGGACACTACTCCTACGAGCAGTACTTC.